One sample yielded the 3 T cell receptor beta chains listed below, sequenced in a study of blood T cells in healthy people across ages. Together with a sample-barcoded 5' primer, a J-beta primer mix was included in a second PCR lasting about 6 to 12 cycles. TCRdb reprocessed the 5' RACE reads via MiXCR and lists one record per CDR3 protein. The profile covers over 1,500,000 distinct CDR3 sequences, with about 49% appearing a single time and less than 2.5% taken by the ten largest. Material for sequencing was blood. Receptor source: a woman aged 35 to 49 in good health.

This clonotype showed up just a few times. The chain uses TRBV27 and TRBJ1-2; 7 nucleotides align to TRBD1. V lost 0 bases, J lost 5 bases, and 3 bases stayed unmatched. CDR3 size: 14 residues. Germline loops: CDR1 MNHEY, CDR2 SMNVEV (reference sequence). The CDR3 DNA is TGTGCCAGCAGTTTATCGACAGGGAAGTATGGCTACACCTTC. It translates to CASSLSTGKYGYTF.

The gene calls are TRBV24-1 and TRBJ2-7, with D perhaps being TRBD1 or TRBD2 (5 bases each). Between the trimmed V and J ends, which lost 3 bases and 7 bases, there was a span of 18 bases. Per the germline V gene, CDR1 is KGHDR and CDR2 is SFDVKD. This CDR3 spans 15 amino acids. The CDR3 coding sequence is TGTGCCACCAGTGATCATGGGACCGGCGGTCGGGAGCAGTACTTC. It translates to CATSDHGTGGREQYF.

This chain joins TRBV19 and TRBJ2-4; D is undetermined. The germline V and J ends were trimmed by 7 bases and 6 bases, with 16 bases remaining between them. Germline assignment: CDR1 LNHDA and CDR2 SQIVND (reference sequence). The length of the CDR3 is 14 residues. The CDR3 coding sequence is TGTGCCAGTACCCCTCAGGTGCCAGGAAACATTCAGTACTTC. Encoded protein: CASTPQVPGNIQYF.